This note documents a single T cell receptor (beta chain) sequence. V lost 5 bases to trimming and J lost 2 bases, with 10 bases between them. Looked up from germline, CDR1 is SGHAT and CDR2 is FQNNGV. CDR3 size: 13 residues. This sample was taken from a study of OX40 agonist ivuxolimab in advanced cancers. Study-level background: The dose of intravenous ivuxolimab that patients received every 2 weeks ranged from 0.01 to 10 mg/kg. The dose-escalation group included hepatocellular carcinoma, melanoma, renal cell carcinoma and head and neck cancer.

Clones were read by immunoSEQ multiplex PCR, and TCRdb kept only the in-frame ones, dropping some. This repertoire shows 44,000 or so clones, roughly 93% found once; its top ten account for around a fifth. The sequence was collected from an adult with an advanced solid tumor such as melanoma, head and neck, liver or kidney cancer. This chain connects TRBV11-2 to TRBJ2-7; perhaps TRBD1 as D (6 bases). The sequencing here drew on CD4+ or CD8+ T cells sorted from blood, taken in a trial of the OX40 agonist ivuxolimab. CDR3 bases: TGTGCCAGCAGCCTGGGACACCCCTACGAGCAGTACTTC. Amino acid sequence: CASSLGHPYEQYF.